This T cell receptor (beta chain) appears in the sequencing data of a study of neurological immune-mediated disorders. For the study at large: Among about 34 multiple sclerosis patients, about 30 were relapsing-remitting and 3 were secondary progressive. General study findings and limits: The greatest TCR clonal expansion occurred in HTLV-1-associated myelopathy and the least in multiple sclerosis, which fell below healthy controls. None of the CDR3 amino acid sequences found in expanded clones was shared across subjects. This suggests that the TCR-beta repertoires were private in all groups.

Trimming stripped 2 bases from V and 7 bases from J, with 10 bases between. This CDR3 is 13 amino acids long. The germline gives CDR1 SGHRS, CDR2 YFSETQ. Ten or more counts support this clonotype. As yet, its antigen is unknown. Template-switch 5'RACE cDNA synthesis added a 10-nucleotide unique molecular identifier. TCRdb ran MiXCR on the 5' RACE reads and lists one entry per CDR3 protein. The repertoire has some 38,000 distinct CDR3 sequences, around 4% of them found once; the top ten carry around 2%. Sequenced material: PBMCs. The TCR sequence derives from a man under 40 with multiple sclerosis. The gene calls are TRBV5-1 and TRBJ1-5, with D maybe TRBD1 (5 bases). The CDR3 here is CASSFLGGQPQHF. CDR3 coding DNA: TGCGCCAGCAGCTTCCTTGGGGGGCAGCCCCAGCATTTT.